Described below is a single T cell receptor (beta chain) sequence and its context. The clone's antigen remains unknown. The sample holds no much larger clone one base away, and base qualities are not on file. This specimen comes from a study of shared clonotypes between healthy human individuals (dated by TCRdb to the early 2020s). Study-wide context: The cohort included a few men and two women between 18 and 49 years of age. For each donor, three plates each were used for CD4 naive and CD4 memory, two plates were used for CD8 naive, and one plate was used for CD8 memory. To estimate repertoire size and how much clonotype sharing occurs between individuals, the study deeply sequenced the blood TCR repertoires of a handful of healthy adults. Libraries were prepared and TCR repertoires were sequenced by different laboratories using diverse techniques, in order to increase sequencing depth and limit assay-specific biases. Leukapheresis yielded between about 0.85 and 10 billion PBMCs per donor.

Overall study outcomes, separate from this receptor: Naive subsets generally had larger estimated clonotype richness than memory subsets did. Sharing across several donors was observed for around 4.8% of naive CD4, less than 4% of naive CD8, 2% to 2.5% of memory CD4, and roughly 0.4% of memory CD8 clonotypes. Only blood was sampled, and tissue TCR repertoires likely differ from those in blood. Even with the large sequencing depth, rarefaction of the sorted-subset datasets indicated that sequencing was incomplete. Pairwise subsampling led to the expectation that sequencing depth would affect the degree of clonotype sharing among donors. Compared with non-shared clonotypes, clonotypes shared by all four sorted-subset donors had higher generation probabilities. The small number of donors limited the genetic and exposure-history diversity represented.

Using the deep immunoSEQ assay, TCR CDR3 regions were amplified from genomic DNA by multiplex PCR. Genomic DNA extracted from each cell subset was distributed evenly over all wells of several immunoSEQ 96-well plates, and each plate served as one replicate. For sorted subsets, approximately 210 ng genomic DNA, equal to 30,000 or so T cell genomes, was loaded into each replicate PCR. The purified libraries were quantified using a Qubit 3.0 fluorometer, sized with a Bioanalyzer 2100, and then quantified again using the KAPA Library Quantification kit. Every immunoSEQ 96-well plate was sequenced on a separate single-read 150-cycle Illumina NextSeq 550 flow cell. Per the original workflow: Because only junctional sequences without quality scores were contained in the immunoSEQ output, filtering matching that applied to full-length reads could not be performed. To assign V/J genes and CDR3, sequences were annotated using PyIR, a Python wrapper for IgBLAST v1.9, with IMGT germline references. Any read was removed if the V/J assignment was weak (E-value above 1e-6), the CDR3 was missing, or the read contained stop codons, out-of-frame junctions, or ambiguous translated residues. V3J clonotypes were defined as sequences sharing the same inferred V gene, J gene, and CDR3 amino acid sequence. Percentage overlap between repertoires was computed as shared unique clonotypes divided by the size of the smaller repertoire. RTK rarefaction, the Chao1 estimator, and Recon v2.1 estimates of unobserved clonotypes were used to assess repertoire richness. OLGA was used to compute generation probabilities for all TCRbeta clonotypes that the gDNA method yielded from a few donors. TCRdb provides this immuneACCESS table in a form limited to in-frame rearrangements. Some clones are lacking; in checked studies, under half of them reflect an unresolved V gene, and why the rest are absent is not known. D and trimming were read from the DNA, whereas the V and J calls and clone size are those reported in that table. For this sample there are roughly 640,000 clones; approximately 74% appear just once. Over 1.5% of the sample rests with the top ten.

V gives up 0 bases and J gives up 1 base, and the segment between their germline ends measures 6 bases. The CDR3 numbers 14 residues from cysteine through phenylalanine. Just the 42-base CDR3 DNA is kept, in frame starting at base 1. CDR1 and CDR2, per the germline V gene, are LGHNA and YNFKEQ. The donors were healthy, HIV-negative adults with no recently reported acute infections or vaccinations. Every donor was a Caucasian adult residing in Nashville, Tennessee, USA. CD4+ T cells were enriched by magnetic negative selection; naive cells were then positively selected on CD45RA, and the negative fraction formed the memory subset. Blood was obtained by leukapheresis, after which PBMCs were separated by Ficoll-Histopaque density gradient centrifugation and cryopreserved in liquid nitrogen vapor phase. Analytical flow cytometry was used to check the purity and quantity of every magnetically sorted T cell population. From each sorted fraction, genomic DNA was isolated and quantified by UV absorbance on a Nanodrop 2000c.

The chain was built from TRBV4-2 and TRBJ1-2; the D gene lacks a confident call. Material: memory CD4+ T cells sorted from blood. Per the publication, the cell subset or site label means: CD45RA-negative fraction. The TCR was taken from a woman aged 25 to 39 in good health. The CDR3 in this case is CASSQDDGNYGYTF. DNA sequence: TGTGCCAGCAGCCAAGACGACGGTAACTATGGCTACACCTTC.